Shown below are 10 T cell receptor beta chains from a single sample sequenced in a study of blood T cell repertoires in COVID-19. Libraries were prepared by immunoSEQ multiplex PCR; TCRdb keeps only in-frame clonotypes and omits some of them. The sample has roughly 500,000 clones, 80% to 90% seen once. Sequencing was carried out using peripheral blood. The receptors originated from a human donor in a cohort sampled during active COVID-19.

V usage is TRBV19 and J usage is TRBJ2-7; TRBD1 agrees at 9 bases. CDR1 is LNHDA, CDR2 SQIVND, per germline (reference sequence). The V segment lost 6 bases and the J segment 3 bases; nucleotides outside the gene matches: 12. The CDR3 runs to 16 residues. DNA of the CDR3: TGTGCCAGTAGCGCCACAGGGACAGGGAAGGGCTACGAGCAGTACTTC. Translating gives CASSATGTGKGYEQYF.

The J gene is TRBJ2-7, the V gene TRBV5-4, with 8 positions matching TRBD2. The V segment lost 0 bases and the J segment 5 bases; nucleotides outside the gene matches: 7. This CDR3 region has 15 residues. Germline CDR1 reads SGHNT; CDR2 reads YYREEE (reference sequence). The CDR3 DNA follows: TGTGCCAGCAGCTTGGCGAGCGGGAGTCGGAACGAGCAGTACTTC. It is translated as CASSLASGSRNEQYF. The whole variable domain, remainder taken from reference TRBV5-4 and TRBJ2-7, is ETGVTQSPTHLIKTRGQQVTLRCSSQSGHNTVSWYQQALGQGPQFIFQYYREEENGRGNFPPRFSGLQFPNYSSELNVNALELDDSALYLCASSLASGSRNEQYFGPGTRLTVT.

CDR3 nucleotides: TGCGCCAGCCGAAGAGAATCAAGCTCCTACAATGAGCAGTTCTTC. The encoded protein is CASRRESSSYNEQFF. This rearrangement joins TRBV5-1 to TRBJ2-1, with D uncertain. V lost 7 bases, J lost 0 bases, and 14 bases lay in between. CDR3 length: 15 residues. Per the germline V gene, CDR1 is SGHRS and CDR2 is YFSETQ.

The chain couples TRBV18 to TRBJ1-5; a possible D gene is TRBD1 (5 bases). CDR1 is KGHSH and CDR2 is LQKENI in the germline V gene. Trimming shortened V by 1 base and J by 3 bases, and 7 bases separated the two germline ends. CDR3 length: 14 residues. CDR3 residues: CASSPQGPNQPQHF. DNA of the CDR3: TGTGCCAGCTCACCACAGGGGCCCAATCAGCCCCAGCATTTT. Variable domain in full (rest from reference TRBV18 and TRBJ1-5): NAGVMQNPRHLVRRRGQEARLRCSPMKGHSHVYWYRQLPEEGLKFMVYLQKENIIDESGMPKERFSAEFPKEGPSILRIQQVVRGDSAAYFCASSPQGPNQPQHFGDGTRLSIL.

The rearrangement links TRBV27 to TRBJ2-7; 10 nucleotides line up with TRBD2. CDR3 size: 15 residues. The ends lost 3 bases at V and 5 bases at J; junction bases unmatched: 7. Germline V gene data show CDR1 as MNHEY and CDR2 as SMNVEV (reference sequence). In DNA form, the CDR3 reads TGTGCCAGCAGTTTTGAGCTAGCGGGAGTCGACGAGCAGTACTTC. Translated, it gives CASSFELAGVDEQYF.

The V and J genes are TRBV19 and TRBJ2-2; 7 positions match TRBD1. CDR1 is LNHDA, CDR2 SQIVND, per germline (reference sequence). Trimming removed 9 bases from V and 0 bases from J; junction bases left unmatched: 4. There are 14 residues in the CDR3. Here the CDR3 DNA reads TGTGCCAGATGGGACAGAACGAACACCGGGGAGCTGTTTTTT. It is translated as CARWDRTNTGELFF.

The genes are TRBV27 and TRBJ1-1; TRBD1 might be the D (6 bases). The CDR3 extends over 14 amino acids. Trimming left V 6 bases short and J 3 bases short, with 14 bases between. The V gene's germline CDR1 is MNHEY and CDR2 SMNVEV (reference sequence). The CDR3 region has the DNA TGTGCCAGCAGGGTAACAGGGTTTCACACTGAAGCTTTCTTT. Amino acids: CASRVTGFHTEAFF.

The chain joins TRBV11-2 to TRBJ1-2; no definite D call. CDR3 length: 15 residues. Germline loops: CDR1 SGHAT, CDR2 FQNNGV. V was pared by 1 base and J by 4 bases, with 13 bases between. This CDR3 reads CASSLGRGEGYGYTF. CDR3 bases: TGTGCCAGCAGCTTAGGCCGGGGAGAGGGCTATGGCTACACCTTC.

The V call is TRBV19, the J call TRBJ2-7; maybe TRBD1 (5 bases). The CDR3 length is 14 residues. From germline, CDR1 is LNHDA and CDR2 SQIVND (reference sequence). Trimming removed 3 bases at V and 2 bases at J, with 11 bases between. The chain's CDR3 is CASSIQGVTYEQYF. The CDR3 DNA reads TGTGCCAGTAGTATCCAAGGGGTAACCTACGAGCAGTACTTC.

The J gene is TRBJ2-2, the V gene TRBV30; 12 bases fit TRBD2. V was clipped by 3 bases and J by 0 bases; unmatched bases: 5. Germline V gives CDR1 GTSNPN, CDR2 SVGIG (reference sequence). The CDR3 consists of 17 residues. CDR3 protein: CAWSGLAGSANTGELFF. CDR3 DNA: TGTGCCTGGAGCGGACTAGCGGGGAGCGCGAACACCGGGGAGCTGTTTTTT.